Included here is one T cell receptor (beta chain) sequence, with context. These data belong to a study of siplizumab effects on memory and regulatory T cells. The data were produced by immunoSEQ multiplex PCR, yet TCRdb's version contains in-frame clones alone and is incomplete. The sample consists of over 95,000 clones, approximately 92% of them appearing once. The CDR3 totals 15 residues. The germline V gene encodes CDR1 KGHSH and CDR2 LQKENI. V was cut by 5 bases and J by 5 bases, with 17 bases left in between. The rearrangement uses TRBV18 and TRBJ2-3; possibly TRBD1 or TRBD2 for D (5 bases each). Sequencing was done on a sample of non-Treg CD4+ T cells sorted from blood. The clonotype comes from a human donor in good health. The chain's CDR3 is CASSFIGAPGDTQYF. Here the CDR3 DNA reads TGTGCCAGCTCATTTATCGGGGCCCCCGGAGATACGCAGTATTTT.